The 3 T cell receptor beta chains below were found in one sample sequenced in a study of Tregs in tolerant kidney transplant recipients. Antigens of these TCRs are unknown. Some clones are missing from TCRdb's copy, which holds only in-frame ones; the method was immunoSEQ multiplex PCR. The sample records under 400 clones, approximately 37% being singletons. What was sequenced was Tregs from blood cultured with allogeneic cells. The source is a human patient who received a combined kidney and bone marrow transplant. Some T cells may possibly be graft donor cells.

By frequency in the sample, this clone is large. This sequence joins TRBV10-2 and TRBJ2-7; 12 positions match TRBD2. With V trimmed by 3 bases and J by 2 bases, 2 bases remained unmatched. This CDR3 has 15 residues. Germline CDR1 WSHSY, CDR2 SAAADI. CDR3 coding DNA: TGCGCCAGCAGTGACAGACTAGCGGGAGCCTACGAGCAGTACTTC. This gives the protein CASSDRLAGAYEQYF.

A word on this clone: One base away lies a much larger clone, so this may be a sequencing read error. In the same sample, other DNA sequences code for this CDR3. The chain combines TRBV29-1 with TRBJ2-1; D is unresolved. The CDR3 has 13 residues. Trimming removed 0 bases from V and 8 bases from J, with 11 bases in between. From germline, CDR1 is SQVTM and CDR2 ANQGSEA. CDR3 sequence (DNA): TGCAGCGTTGAAGACCCCACGGGCTATGAGCAGTTCTTC. Translated, it gives CSVEDPTGYEQFF.

This clone ranks as large (0.1 to 1%). At one end, the junction sequence differs from germline, possibly due to a read error. The chain carries TRBV27 and TRBJ2-7, with 8 positions matching TRBD2. Germline V gene lookup returns CDR1 MNHEY and CDR2 SMNVEV (reference sequence). CDR3 size: 12 residues. This chain's CDR3 is CASSTRTSNLFF. Here the CDR3 DNA reads TGTGCCAGCAGTACGCGGACTAGCAACCTCTTCTTC.